A single sample gave rise to the 14 T cell receptor beta chains below, sequenced in a study of identical twins. Each CDR3 protein is one row after TCRdb ran MiXCR on the 5' RACE reads. Of approximately 20,000 distinct CDR3 sequences in the sample, just under 70% were seen once. Sequencing input: memory (CD45RO+) T cells sorted from blood. The receptors originated from a woman under 30 in good health. This table probably holds off-target reads from a library built for another chain.

This clonotype was seen once. This chain joins TRBV20-1 and TRBJ2-3; 13 bases agree with TRBD2. The CDR3 sequence is 18 residues long. V lost 6 bases, J lost 1 base, and 13 bases stayed unmatched. Germline CDR1 DFQATT, CDR2 SNEGSKA (reference sequence). The CDR3 nucleotides read TGCAGTGCGGACCGGAGGACTAGCGGGAGAAGGGGCACAGATACGCAGTATTTT. It yields the protein CSADRRTSGRRGTDTQYF.

This clonotype was counted a few times. At one end the junction does not follow the germline gene, possibly because of a read error. V and J are TRBV29-1 and TRBJ1-1; 8 bases match TRBD1. CDR1 and CDR2 (germline): SQVTM, ANQGSEA. The CDR3 loop spans 13 amino acids. Here the CDR3 reads CSVEADRGTEAFF. CDR3 coding DNA: TGCAGCGTCGAAGCAGACAGGGGCACTGAAGCTTTCTTT.

The rearrangement links TRBV6-5 to TRBJ2-7; 12 bases are a match to TRBD2. Germline-derived CDR1 and CDR2 are MNHEY and SVGAGI. V gave up 2 bases and J gave up 3 bases; unmatched junction bases: 8. The CDR3 spans 17 residues. The CDR3 DNA reads TGTGCCAGCAGTTACACCCGACTAGCGGGAGAGAACTACGAGCAGTACTTC. This sequence encodes CASSYTRLAGENYEQYF.

J is TRBJ2-1 and V is TRBV29-1; TRBD1 matches 8 bases. With 5 bases clipped from V and 3 bases from J, the junction kept 9 bases outside the gene matches. The CDR3 is made up of 15 amino acids. Germline CDR1 reads SQVTM; CDR2 reads ANQGSEA. This CDR3 is CSVLARQGIYNEQFF. DNA for the CDR3: TGCAGCGTTCTTGCTCGACAGGGGATCTACAATGAGCAGTTCTTC.

This clonotype appeared a single time. One end of the junction varies from germline; a read error may be responsible. CDR3 nucleotides: TGTGCCAGCAGCTTGCACAGCATTCAGCCCCAGCATTTT. This encodes CASSLHSIQPQHF. The chain recombines TRBV5-6 with TRBJ1-5; D unclear. The V gene's germline CDR1 is SGHDT and CDR2 YYEEEE. The CDR3 is made up of 13 amino acids.

This clonotype was counted a few times. CDR3 region: CASSRRQGQETQYF. CDR3 bases: TGTGCCAGCAGCCGCCGACAGGGGCAAGAGACCCAGTACTTC. The chain uses TRBV3-1 and TRBJ2-5; 8 nucleotides agree with TRBD1. Germline V gene data show CDR1 as LGHDT and CDR2 as YNNKEL (reference sequence). The CDR3 sequence is 14 residues long. Trimming took 4 bases from V and 2 from J; bases not matched to a gene: 3.

This clonotype showed up just once. The chain combines TRBV5-5 with TRBJ1-2; maybe TRBD1 (5 bases). CDR3 length: 15 amino acids. The germline gives CDR1 SGHKS, CDR2 YYEKEE (reference sequence). V lost 1 base, J lost 4 bases, and 14 bases lay in between. In DNA, the CDR3 is TGTGCCAGCAGCTTGAAAGCCGAGGGGTCCTATGGCTACACCTTC. This gives the protein CASSLKAEGSYGYTF.

This clonotype was observed a handful of times. This rearrangement joins TRBV2 to TRBJ2-5; D unclear. The V end was cut by 5 bases, the J end by 5 bases, with 12 bases between. Germline CDR1 is SNHLY and CDR2 is FYNNEI. This CDR3 spans 13 amino acids. CDR3 nucleotides: TGTGCCAGCAGTTACAACACCGTGGAGACCCAGTACTTC. Protein sequence: CASSYNTVETQYF.

This sequence joins TRBV11-2 and TRBJ2-5, with D perhaps matching TRBD2 (6 bases). V was trimmed by 5 bases and J by 4 bases, leaving 14 bases between them. Germline lookup yields CDR1 SGHAT and CDR2 FQNNGV. The CDR3 runs 14 residues. The CDR3 spells CASSGGTLRETQYF. For the CDR3, the DNA is TGTGCCAGCAGCGGCGGGACGCTGCGAGAGACCCAGTACTTC.

This chain uses TRBV18 with TRBJ2-6; D possibly matches TRBD1 or TRBD2 (5 bases each). The length of the CDR3 is 20 residues. Trimming stripped 6 bases from V and 0 bases from J, with 24 bases between. The germline CDR1 and CDR2 sequences are KGHSH and LQKENI. This CDR3 reads CASSRTPKPRVSSGANVLTF. CDR3 DNA sequence: TGTGCCAGCTCTCGGACACCCAAACCGCGGGTTAGCTCTGGGGCCAACGTCCTGACTTTC. The full variable domain, its missing parts supplied by reference TRBV18 and TRBJ2-6, is NAGVMQNPRHLVRRRGQEARLRCSPMKGHSHVYWYRQLPEEGLKFMVYLQKENIIDESGMPKERFSAEFPKEGPSILRIQQVVRGDSAAYFCASSRTPKPRVSSGANVLTFGAGSRLTVL.

The rearrangement joins TRBV29-1 to TRBJ2-2; D tentatively fits TRBD1 or TRBD2 (5 bases each). The CDR3 length is 12 residues. CDR1 and CDR2 (germline): SQVTM, ANQGSEA. The V end was cut by 4 bases, the J end by 8 bases, with 11 bases between. CDR3 sequence reads: CSVVIGTGELFF. CDR3 in DNA: TGCAGCGTTGTGATAGGGACGGGGGAGCTGTTTTTT.

The chain recombines TRBV29-1 with TRBJ2-7, with D unclear. The CDR3 is 15 amino acids. Germline V lookup: CDR1 SQVTM, CDR2 ANQGSEA. With 3 bases removed from V and 5 bases from J, the gap between germline ends came to 20 bases. CDR3 residues: CSVDDGVGPRDEQYF. CDR3 coding DNA: TGCAGCGTTGATGATGGGGTTGGACCTAGGGACGAGCAGTACTTC.

This clonotype was counted a few times. The V call is TRBV19, the J call TRBJ2-5; D gene unclear. Germline values: CDR1 LNHDA, CDR2 SQIVND (reference sequence). Trimming removed 7 bases from V and 2 bases from J, with 5 bases in between. CDR3 length: 11 residues. The CDR3 DNA reads as TGTGCCAGTAAACAGCAAGAGACCCAGTACTTC. Encoded protein: CASKQQETQYF.

This clonotype was seen only once. The V and J genes are TRBV2 and TRBJ1-5; a weak D match, TRBD1 (6 bases). Germline V CDR1 and CDR2: SNHLY, FYNNEI. This CDR3 region has 14 residues. The ends were cut back, 4 bases at V and 2 bases at J, with 9 bases in the middle. CDR3 DNA sequence: TGTGCCAGCAGTGGGGGGGCAGGCAATCAGCCCCAGCATTTT. Translating it yields CASSGGAGNQPQHF.